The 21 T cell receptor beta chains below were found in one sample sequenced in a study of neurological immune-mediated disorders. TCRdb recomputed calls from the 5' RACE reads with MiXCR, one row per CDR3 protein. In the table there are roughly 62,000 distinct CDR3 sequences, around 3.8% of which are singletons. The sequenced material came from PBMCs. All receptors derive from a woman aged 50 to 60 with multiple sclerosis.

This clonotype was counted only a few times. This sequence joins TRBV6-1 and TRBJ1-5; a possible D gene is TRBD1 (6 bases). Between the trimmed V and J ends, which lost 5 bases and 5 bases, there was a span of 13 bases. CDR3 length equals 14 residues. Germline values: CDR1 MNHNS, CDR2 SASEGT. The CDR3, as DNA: TGTGCCAGCAGTCCTGACAGGAGATATCAGCCCCAGCATTTT. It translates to CASSPDRRYQPQHF.

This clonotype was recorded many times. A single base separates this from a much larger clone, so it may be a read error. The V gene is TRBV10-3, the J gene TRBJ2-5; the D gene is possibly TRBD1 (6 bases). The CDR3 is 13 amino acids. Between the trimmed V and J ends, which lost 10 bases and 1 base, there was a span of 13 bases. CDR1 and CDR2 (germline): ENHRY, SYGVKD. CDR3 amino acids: CATEGESQETQYF. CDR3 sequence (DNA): TGTGCCACCGAGGGGGAAAGCCAAGAGACCCAGTACTTC.

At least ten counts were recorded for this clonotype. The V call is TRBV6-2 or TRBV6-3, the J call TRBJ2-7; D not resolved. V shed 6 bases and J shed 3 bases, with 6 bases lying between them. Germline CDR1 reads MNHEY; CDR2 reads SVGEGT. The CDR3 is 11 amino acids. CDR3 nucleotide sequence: TGTGCCAGCAGCCACCACTACGAGCAGTACTTC. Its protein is CASSHHYEQYF.

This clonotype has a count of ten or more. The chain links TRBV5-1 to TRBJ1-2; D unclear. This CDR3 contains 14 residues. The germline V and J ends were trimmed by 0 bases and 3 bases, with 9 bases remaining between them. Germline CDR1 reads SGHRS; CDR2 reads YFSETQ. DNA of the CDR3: TGCGCCAGCAGCTTGGGTACAGTCGACTATGGCTACACCTTC. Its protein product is CASSLGTVDYGYTF. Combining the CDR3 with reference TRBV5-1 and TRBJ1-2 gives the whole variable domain KAGVTQTPRYLIKTRGQQVTLSCSPISGHRSVSWYQQTPGQGLQFLFEYFSETQRNKGNFPGRFSGRQFSNSRSEMNVSTLELGDSALYLCASSLGTVDYGYTFGSGTRLTVV.

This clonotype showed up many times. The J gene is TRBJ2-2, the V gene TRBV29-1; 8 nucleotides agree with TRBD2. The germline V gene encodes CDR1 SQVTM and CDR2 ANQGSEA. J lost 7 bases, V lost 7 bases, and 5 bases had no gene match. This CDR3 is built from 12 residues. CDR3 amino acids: CSGAGVGGELFF. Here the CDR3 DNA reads TGCAGCGGAGCGGGAGTGGGCGGGGAGCTGTTTTTT.

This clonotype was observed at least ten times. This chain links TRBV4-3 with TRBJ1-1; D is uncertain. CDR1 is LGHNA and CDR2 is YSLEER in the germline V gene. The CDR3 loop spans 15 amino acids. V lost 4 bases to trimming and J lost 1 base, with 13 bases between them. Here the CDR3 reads CASSLDERGNTEAFF. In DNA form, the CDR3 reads TGCGCCAGCAGCCTAGATGAACGGGGGAACACTGAAGCTTTCTTT.

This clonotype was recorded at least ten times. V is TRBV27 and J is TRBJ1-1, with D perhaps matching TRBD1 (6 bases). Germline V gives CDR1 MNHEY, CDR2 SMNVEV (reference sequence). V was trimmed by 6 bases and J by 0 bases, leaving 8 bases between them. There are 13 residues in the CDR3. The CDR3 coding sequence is TGTGCCAGCAGAGGGGGGATGAACACTGAAGCTTTCTTT. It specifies CASRGGMNTEAFF.

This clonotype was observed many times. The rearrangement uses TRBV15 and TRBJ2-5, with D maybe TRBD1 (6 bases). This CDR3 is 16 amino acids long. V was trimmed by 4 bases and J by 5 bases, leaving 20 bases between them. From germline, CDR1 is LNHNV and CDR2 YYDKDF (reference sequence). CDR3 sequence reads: CATSNQGRGFVETQYF. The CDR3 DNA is TGTGCCACCAGCAACCAGGGAAGGGGGTTCGTGGAGACCCAGTACTTC. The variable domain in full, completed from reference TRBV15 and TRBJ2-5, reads DAMVIQNPRYQVTQFGKPVTLSCSQTLNHNVMYWYQQKSSQAPKLLFHYYDKDFNNEADTPDNFQSRRPNTSFCFLDIRSPGLGDTAMYLCATSNQGRGFVETQYFGPGTRLLVL.

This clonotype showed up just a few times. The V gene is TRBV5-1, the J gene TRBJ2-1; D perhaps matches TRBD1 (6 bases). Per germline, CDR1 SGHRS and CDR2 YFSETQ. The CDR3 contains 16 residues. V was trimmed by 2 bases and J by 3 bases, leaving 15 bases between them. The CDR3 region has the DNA TGCGCCAGCAGCTTCGTCAGGGGCCTCCTCTACAATGAGCAGTTCTTC. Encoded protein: CASSFVRGLLYNEQFF.

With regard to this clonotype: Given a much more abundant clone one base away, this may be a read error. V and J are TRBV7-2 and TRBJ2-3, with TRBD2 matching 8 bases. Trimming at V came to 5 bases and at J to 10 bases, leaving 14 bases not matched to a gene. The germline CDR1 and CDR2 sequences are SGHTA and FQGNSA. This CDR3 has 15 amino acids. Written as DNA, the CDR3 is TGTGCCAGCAGCCCTCCGGGACTAGTGACGAACTCGCAGTATTTT. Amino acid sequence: CASSPPGLVTNSQYF.

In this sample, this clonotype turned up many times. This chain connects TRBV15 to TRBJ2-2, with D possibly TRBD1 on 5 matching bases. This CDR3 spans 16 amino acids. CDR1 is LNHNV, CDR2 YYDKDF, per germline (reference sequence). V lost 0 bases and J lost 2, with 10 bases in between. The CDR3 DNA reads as TGTGCCACCAGCAGAGATTTAGGGGCTAACACCGGGGAGCTGTTTTTT. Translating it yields CATSRDLGANTGELFF. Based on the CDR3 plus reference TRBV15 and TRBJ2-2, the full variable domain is DAMVIQNPRYQVTQFGKPVTLSCSQTLNHNVMYWYQQKSSQAPKLLFHYYDKDFNNEADTPDNFQSRRPNTSFCFLDIRSPGLGDTAMYLCATSRDLGANTGELFFGEGSRLTVL.

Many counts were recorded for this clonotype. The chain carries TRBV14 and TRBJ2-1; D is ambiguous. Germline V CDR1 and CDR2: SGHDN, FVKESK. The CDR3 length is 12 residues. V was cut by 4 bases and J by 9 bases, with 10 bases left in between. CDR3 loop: CASSPFVGEQFF. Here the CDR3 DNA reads TGTGCCAGCAGCCCTTTTGTTGGTGAGCAGTTCTTC. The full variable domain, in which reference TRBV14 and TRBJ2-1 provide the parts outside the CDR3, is EAGVTQFPSHSVIEKGQTVTLRCDPISGHDNLYWYRRVMGKEIKFLLHFVKESKQDESGMPNNRFLAERTGGTYSTLKVQPAELEDSGVYFCASSPFVGEQFFGPGTRLTVL.

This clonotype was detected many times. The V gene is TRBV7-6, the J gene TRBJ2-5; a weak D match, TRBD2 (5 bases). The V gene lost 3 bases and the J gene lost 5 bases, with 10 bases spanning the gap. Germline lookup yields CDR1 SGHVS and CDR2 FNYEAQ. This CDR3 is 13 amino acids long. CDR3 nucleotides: TGTGCCAGCAGCTTGATTCCGGGGGAGACCCAGTACTTC. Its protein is CASSLIPGETQYF.

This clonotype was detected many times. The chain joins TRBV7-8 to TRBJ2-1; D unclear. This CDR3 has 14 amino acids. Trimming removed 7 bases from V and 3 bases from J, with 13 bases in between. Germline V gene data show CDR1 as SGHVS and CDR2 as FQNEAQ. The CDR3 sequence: CASTSKASYNEQFF. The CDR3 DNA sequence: TGTGCCAGCACCTCCAAGGCTAGCTACAATGAGCAGTTCTTC.

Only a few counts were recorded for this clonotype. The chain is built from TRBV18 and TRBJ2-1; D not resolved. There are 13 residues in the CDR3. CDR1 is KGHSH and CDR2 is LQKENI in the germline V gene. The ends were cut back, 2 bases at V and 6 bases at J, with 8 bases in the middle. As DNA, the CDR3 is TGTGCCAGCTCACCAGTTACTACCAATGAGCAGTTCTTC. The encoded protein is CASSPVTTNEQFF.

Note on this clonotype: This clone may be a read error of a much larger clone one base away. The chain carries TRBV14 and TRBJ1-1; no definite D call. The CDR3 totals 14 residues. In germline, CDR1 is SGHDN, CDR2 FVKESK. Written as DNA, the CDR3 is TGTGTCAGCAGCCCTTCCGGGCCGCCAAGGAGAGCTTTCTTT. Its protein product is CVSSPSGPPRRAFF.

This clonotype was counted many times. CDR3 in amino acids: CSATSGASYEQYF. For the CDR3, the DNA is TGCAGTGCGACTAGCGGGGCCTCCTACGAGCAGTACTTC. The rearrangement links TRBV20-1 to TRBJ2-7; 11 positions match TRBD2. The germline gives CDR1 DFQATT, CDR2 SNEGSKA (reference sequence). V lost 6 bases, J lost 0 bases, and 1 base stayed unmatched. This CDR3 region has 13 residues.

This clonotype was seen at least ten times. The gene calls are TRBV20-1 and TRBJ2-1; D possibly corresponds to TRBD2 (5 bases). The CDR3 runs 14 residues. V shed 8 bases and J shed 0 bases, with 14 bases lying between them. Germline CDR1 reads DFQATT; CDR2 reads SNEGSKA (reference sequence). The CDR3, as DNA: TGCAGTCCCGGCGGGCACCGCTCCTACAATGAGCAGTTCTTC. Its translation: CSPGGHRSYNEQFF.

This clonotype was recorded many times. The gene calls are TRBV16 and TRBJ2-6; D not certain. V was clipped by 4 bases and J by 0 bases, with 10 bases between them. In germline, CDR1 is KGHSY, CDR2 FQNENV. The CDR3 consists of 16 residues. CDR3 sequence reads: CASSPYQSSGANVLTF. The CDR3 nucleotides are TGTGCCAGCAGCCCCTATCAGAGCTCTGGGGCCAACGTCCTGACTTTC.

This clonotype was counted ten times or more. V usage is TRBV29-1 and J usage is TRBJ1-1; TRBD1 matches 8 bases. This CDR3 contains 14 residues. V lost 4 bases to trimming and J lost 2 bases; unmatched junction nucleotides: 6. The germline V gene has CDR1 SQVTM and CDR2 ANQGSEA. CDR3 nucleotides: TGCAGCGTTGGGCACAGGGGGAGAAACACTGAAGCTTTCTTT. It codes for CSVGHRGRNTEAFF.

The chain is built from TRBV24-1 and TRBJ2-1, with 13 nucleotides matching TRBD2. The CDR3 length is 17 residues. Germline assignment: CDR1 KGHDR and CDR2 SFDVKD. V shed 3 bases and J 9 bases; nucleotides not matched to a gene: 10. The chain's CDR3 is CATSDPPLAGGPVEQFF. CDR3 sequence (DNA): TGTGCCACCAGTGATCCCCCACTAGCGGGAGGGCCCGTTGAGCAGTTCTTC.